A selection of T cell receptor beta chains follows, all from one sample in a study of shared clonotypes between healthy human individuals. Sequenced by immunoSEQ multiplex PCR; TCRdb stores in-frame clones only, minus some. Among roughly 2,300,000 clones listed, less than 95% were seen once. The specimen sequenced was naive CD4+ T cells from PBMCs. These receptors were collected from a man younger than 35 in good health. Some clones in this sample may be carry-over from other donors' samples. Each CDR3 is given without its conserved first and last residue.

j_gene | v_gene | CDR3aa
TRBJ2-7 | TRBV5-1 | ASSLGQGSSYEQY
TRBJ1-6 | TRBV5-6 | ASSQTGRNNSPLH
TRBJ2-3 | TRBV7-9 | ASSEGQIAGY
TRBJ1-4 | TRBV18 | ASSMGQRNGKLF
TRBJ2-7 | TRBV18 | ASSPTGTSNEQY
TRBJ2-2 | TRBV9 | ASSVESWAAGELF
TRBJ1-2 | TRBV5-1 | ASSPDRVYNYGYT
TRBJ2-6 | TRBV18 | ASSVRQNSGANVLT
TRBJ1-1 | TRBV6-5 | ASRTGARAEAF
TRBJ2-1 | TRBV15 | ATSRGRTSGHNEQF
TRBJ1-6 | TRBV6-5 | ASSYGGRAGNSPLH
TRBJ2-2 | TRBV9 | ASSVAPPGSNTGELF
TRBJ1-4 | TRBV4-3 | ASSLRFSEKLF
TRBJ2-7 | TRBV28 | ASSLWGGGHRSYEQY
TRBJ2-7 | TRBV7-9 | ASSLGASGFSYEQY
TRBJ2-5 | TRBV18 | ASSPMTGALETQY
TRBJ1-2 | TRBV28 | ASAPGQGSGGYT
TRBJ2-4 | TRBV29-1 | SVLASGRALAKNIQY
TRBJ2-7 | TRBV5-5 | ASREGTGRGEQY
TRBJ2-6 | TRBV6-5 | ASSRQSSGANVLT
TRBJ1-3 | TRBV28 | ASSSTGYSSGNTIY
TRBJ1-1 | TRBV6-1 | ASSELRGDAEAF
TRBJ1-2 | TRBV18 | ASSPGTAPDLGGYT
TRBJ1-3 | TRBV7-8 | ASSLVGRRDTGNTIY
TRBJ2-5 | TRBV2 | ASSPPSGIGETQY
TRBJ1-1 | TRBV6-1 | ASSEVATRNTEAF
TRBJ2-7 | TRBV18 | ASSPPWGIQDEQY
TRBJ2-3 | TRBV5-1 | ASSPPLAGGTDTQY
TRBJ2-6 | TRBV7-9 | ASSSSTGGRRGANVLT
TRBJ2-7 | TRBV10-3 | AIGVAGGTPHLYEQY
TRBJ2-1 | TRBV7-8 | ASSITQDNEQF
TRBJ1-2 | TRBV6-1 | ASSENRVGEGYT
TRBJ1-5 | TRBV7-9 | ASSLQGTQPQH
TRBJ2-5 | TRBV19 | ASSIGLAGGPEAETQY
TRBJ1-5 | TRBV19 | ASSIMSRGAQPQH
TRBJ1-2 | TRBV2 | ASSQAGGDYGYT
TRBJ2-7 | TRBV7-2 | ASSLRGRSFYEQY
TRBJ2-3 | TRBV9 | ASSAHHTPGWTDTQY
TRBJ1-1 | TRBV7-9 | ASSLVGVYTEAF
TRBJ2-7 | TRBV7-6 | ASSPDRGRQY
TRBJ2-5 | TRBV27 | ASRGTGFLETQY
TRBJ1-2 | TRBV5-6 | ASSFRTTGGYSGYT
TRBJ1-1 | TRBV28 | ASRSGTLGVAF
TRBJ2-5 | TRBV28 | ATSGRGETQY
TRBJ2-1 | TRBV5-4 | ASSRAGGPYNEQF
TRBJ2-6 | TRBV9 | ASSPRDRALGANVLT
TRBJ2-5 | TRBV5-1 | ASSLTGAGETQY
TRBJ1-4 | TRBV28 | ASSLAGGVGIVNEKLF
TRBJ1-1 | TRBV7-8 | ASSRRGENTEAF
TRBJ2-1 | TRBV18 | ASSPPGIGGENQF